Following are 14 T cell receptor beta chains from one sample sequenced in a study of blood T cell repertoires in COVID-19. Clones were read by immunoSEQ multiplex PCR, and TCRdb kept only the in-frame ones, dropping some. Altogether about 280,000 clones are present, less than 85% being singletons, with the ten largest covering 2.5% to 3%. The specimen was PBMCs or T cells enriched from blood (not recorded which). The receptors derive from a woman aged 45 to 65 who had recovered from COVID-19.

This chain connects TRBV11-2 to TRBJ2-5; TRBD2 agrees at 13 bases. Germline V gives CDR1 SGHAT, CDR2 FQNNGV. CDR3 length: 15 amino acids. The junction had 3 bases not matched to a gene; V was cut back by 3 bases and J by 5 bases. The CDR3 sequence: CASSLTSGGRETQYF. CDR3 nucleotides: TGTGCCAGCAGCTTGACTAGCGGGGGGCGGGAGACCCAGTACTTC.

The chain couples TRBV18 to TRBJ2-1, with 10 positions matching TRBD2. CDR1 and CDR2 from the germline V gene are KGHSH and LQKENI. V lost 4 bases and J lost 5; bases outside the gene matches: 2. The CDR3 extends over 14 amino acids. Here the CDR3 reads CASSHTSGNNEQFF. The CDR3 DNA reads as TGTGCCAGCTCACATACTAGCGGGAACAATGAGCAGTTCTTC. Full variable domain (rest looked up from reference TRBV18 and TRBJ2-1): NAGVMQNPRHLVRRRGQEARLRCSPMKGHSHVYWYRQLPEEGLKFMVYLQKENIIDESGMPKERFSAEFPKEGPSILRIQQVVRGDSAAYFCASSHTSGNNEQFFGPGTRLTVL.

The DNA of the CDR3 is TGTGCCAGTATTAGTAATCGCCTGTCGAGGACTGAAGCTTTCTTT. Its protein is CASISNRLSRTEAFF. The V gene is TRBV19, the J gene TRBJ1-1; D gene unclear. Germline V gene data show CDR1 as LNHDA and CDR2 as SQIVND (reference sequence). This CDR3 spans 15 amino acids. Trimming cost V 7 bases and J 5 bases, with 20 bases left between them. Supplemented by reference TRBV19 and TRBJ1-1, the full variable domain reads DGGITQSPKYLFRKEGQNVTLSCEQNLNHDAMYWYRQDPGQGLRLIYYSQIVNDFQKGDIAEGYSVSREKKESFPLTVTSAQKNPTAFYLCASISNRLSRTEAFFGQGTRLTVV.

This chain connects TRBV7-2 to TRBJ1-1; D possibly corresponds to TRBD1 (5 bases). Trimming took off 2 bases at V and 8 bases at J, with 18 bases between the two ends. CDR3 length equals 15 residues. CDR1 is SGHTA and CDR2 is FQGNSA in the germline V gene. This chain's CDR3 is CASSLFFLQVIEAFF. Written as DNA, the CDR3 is TGTGCCAGCAGCTTATTCTTTTTACAGGTGATAGAAGCTTTCTTT.

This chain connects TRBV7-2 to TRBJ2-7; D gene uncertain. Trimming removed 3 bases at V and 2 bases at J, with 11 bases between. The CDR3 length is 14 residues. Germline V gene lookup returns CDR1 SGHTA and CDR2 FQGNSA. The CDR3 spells CASSLERRAYEQYF. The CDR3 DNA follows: TGTGCCAGCAGCTTGGAGCGACGGGCCTACGAGCAGTACTTC.

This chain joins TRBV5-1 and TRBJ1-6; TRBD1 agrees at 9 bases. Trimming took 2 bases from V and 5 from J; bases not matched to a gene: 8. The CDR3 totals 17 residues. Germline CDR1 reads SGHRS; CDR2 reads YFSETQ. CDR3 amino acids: CASSFERRDRDNSPLHF. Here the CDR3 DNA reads TGCGCCAGCAGCTTCGAGCGCCGGGACAGGGATAATTCACCCCTCCACTTT.

Here the CDR3 reads CASSWPGQGNSPLHF. The CDR3 nucleotides read TGTGCCAGCAGTTGGCCGGGACAGGGTAATTCACCCCTCCACTTT. The V and J genes are TRBV6-2 or TRBV6-3 and TRBJ1-6; TRBD1 agrees at 9 bases. Germline loops: CDR1 MNHEY, CDR2 SVGEGT. V gave up 4 bases and J gave up 6 bases; unmatched junction bases: 4. CDR3 length equals 15 residues.

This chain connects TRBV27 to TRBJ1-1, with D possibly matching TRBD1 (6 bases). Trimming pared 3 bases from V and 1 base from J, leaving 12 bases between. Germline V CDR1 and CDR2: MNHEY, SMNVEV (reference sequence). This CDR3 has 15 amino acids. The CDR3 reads CASSLQGSGNTEAFF. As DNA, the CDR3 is TGTGCCAGCAGTTTGCAGGGGTCCGGGAACACTGAAGCTTTCTTT.

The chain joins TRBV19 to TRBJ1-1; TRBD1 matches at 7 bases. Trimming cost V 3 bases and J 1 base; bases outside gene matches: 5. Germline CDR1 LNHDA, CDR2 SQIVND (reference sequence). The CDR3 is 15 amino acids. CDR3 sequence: CASSIKGQENTEAFF. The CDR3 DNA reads TGTGCCAGTAGTATTAAAGGACAGGAGAACACTGAAGCTTTCTTT.

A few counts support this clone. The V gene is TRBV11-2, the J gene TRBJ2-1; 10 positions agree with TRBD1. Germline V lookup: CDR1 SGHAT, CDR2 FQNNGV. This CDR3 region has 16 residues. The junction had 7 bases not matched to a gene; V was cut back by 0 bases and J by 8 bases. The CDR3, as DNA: TGTGCCAGCAGCTTAGATGAGGACAGGGGGTGGGATGAGCAGTTCTTC. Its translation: CASSLDEDRGWDEQFF.

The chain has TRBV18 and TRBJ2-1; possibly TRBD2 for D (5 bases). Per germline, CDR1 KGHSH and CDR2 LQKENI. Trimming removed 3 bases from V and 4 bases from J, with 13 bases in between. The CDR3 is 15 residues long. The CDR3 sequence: CASSPVLVTYNEQFF. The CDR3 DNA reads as TGTGCCAGCTCACCGGTACTAGTAACGTACAATGAGCAGTTCTTC.

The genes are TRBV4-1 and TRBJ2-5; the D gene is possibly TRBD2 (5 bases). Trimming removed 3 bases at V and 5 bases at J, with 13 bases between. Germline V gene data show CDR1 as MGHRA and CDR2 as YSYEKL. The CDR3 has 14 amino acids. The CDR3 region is CASSQGAGGETQYF. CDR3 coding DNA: TGCGCCAGCAGCCAGGGTGCAGGCGGGGAGACCCAGTACTTC.

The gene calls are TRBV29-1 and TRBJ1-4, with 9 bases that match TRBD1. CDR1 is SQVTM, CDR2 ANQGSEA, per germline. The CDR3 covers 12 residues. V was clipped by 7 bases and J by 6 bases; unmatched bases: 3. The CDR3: CSARQGDEKLFF. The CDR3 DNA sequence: TGCAGCGCCAGACAGGGGGATGAAAAACTGTTTTTT.

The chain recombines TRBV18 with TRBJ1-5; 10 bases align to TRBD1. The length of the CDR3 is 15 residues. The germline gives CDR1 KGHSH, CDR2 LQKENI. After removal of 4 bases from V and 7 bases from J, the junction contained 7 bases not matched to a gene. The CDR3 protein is CASSRDGTGAQPQHF. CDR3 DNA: TGTGCCAGCTCACGCGACGGGACAGGGGCGCAGCCCCAGCATTTT.